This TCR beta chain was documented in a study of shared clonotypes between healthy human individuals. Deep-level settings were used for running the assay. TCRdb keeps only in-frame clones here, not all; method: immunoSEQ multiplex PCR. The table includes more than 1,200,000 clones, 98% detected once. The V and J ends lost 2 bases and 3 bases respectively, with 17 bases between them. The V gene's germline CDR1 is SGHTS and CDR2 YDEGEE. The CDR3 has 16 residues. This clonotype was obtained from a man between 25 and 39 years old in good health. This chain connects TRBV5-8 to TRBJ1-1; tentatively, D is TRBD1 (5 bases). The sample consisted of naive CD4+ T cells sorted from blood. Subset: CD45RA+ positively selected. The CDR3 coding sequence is TGTGCCAGCAGCTTCGGGGACGCCCCACAGTACACTGAAGCTTTCTTT. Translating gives CASSFGDAPQYTEAFF.